This T cell receptor beta chain originates from a study of blood T cells in healthy people across ages. A sample-barcoded 5' primer and a J-beta primer mix were used in a second PCR of about 7 to 12 cycles. TCRdb redid the calling of the 5' RACE reads with MiXCR, one entry per CDR3 protein. The sample lists hundreds of thousands of distinct CDR3 sequences, 45% to 65% occurring once. This CDR3 has 15 residues. With 0 bases clipped from V and 4 bases from J, the junction kept 7 bases outside the gene matches. Germline V CDR1 and CDR2: DFQATT, SNEGSKA (reference sequence). V usage is TRBV20-1 and J usage is TRBJ2-3; 7 bases align to TRBD2. The source is a man in his sixties in good health. What was sequenced was blood. This CDR3 reads CSARDRLGGADTQYF. In DNA, the CDR3 is TGCAGTGCTAGAGACCGGTTGGGGGGGGCAGATACGCAGTATTTT.